The 29 T cell receptor beta chains below all came from one sample that was sequenced in a study of blood T cell repertoires in COVID-19. Some clones are missing from TCRdb's copy, which holds only in-frame ones; the method was immunoSEQ multiplex PCR. The top ten clones hold roughly 9.2% of a sample with approximately 160,000 clones, approximately 88% of them seen once. The sample comprised peripheral blood. The receptors were sampled from a woman of 80 years or more with active or convalescent COVID-19.

The rearrangement joins TRBV13 to TRBJ1-2; no clear D. There are 13 residues in the CDR3. V gave up 1 base and J gave up 8 bases, with 11 bases separating them. The germline CDR1 and CDR2 sequences are PRHDT and FYEKMQ (reference sequence). This CDR3 is CASSLVPVGGYTF. The CDR3 DNA sequence: TGTGCCAGCAGCTTAGTACCGGTCGGGGGCTACACCTTC.

The V and J genes are TRBV19 and TRBJ1-2; the match to TRBD1 covers 7 bases. Unmatched junction bases numbered 16, after V lost 6 bases and J lost 12 bases. The germline gives CDR1 LNHDA, CDR2 SQIVND (reference sequence). The CDR3 totals 14 residues. The CDR3 loop is CASSVTGAGKSNTF. Written as DNA, the CDR3 is TGTGCCAGTAGCGTCACAGGGGCTGGCAAATCGAACACCTTC.

The gene calls are TRBV7-8 and TRBJ1-5; 9 nucleotides line up with TRBD1. This CDR3 comprises 15 residues. Germline V CDR1 and CDR2: SGHVS, FQNEAQ. Germline trimming cut 3 bases from V and 2 bases from J; bases unmatched to any gene: 2. CDR3 nucleotides: TGTGCCAGCAGCTTTACAGGGGGCGGCAATCAGCCCCAGCATTTT. It yields the protein CASSFTGGGNQPQHF.

V gene TRBV18 combines with J gene TRBJ2-1; D is perhaps TRBD1 (5 bases). Germline CDR1 reads KGHSH; CDR2 reads LQKENI. The CDR3 runs 15 residues. V lost 4 bases and J 0 bases, leaving 10 bases between the germline ends. CDR3 in DNA: TGTGCCAGCTCACTGACAGAAAACTCCTACAATGAGCAGTTCTTC. Amino acids: CASSLTENSYNEQFF.

In nucleotides, the CDR3 is TGTGCCAGCAGAAGGACAAACTCCTATAATTCACCCCTCCACTTT. It yields the protein CASRRTNSYNSPLHF. The V gene is TRBV7-8, the J gene TRBJ1-6; possibly TRBD1 for D (5 bases). The germline gives CDR1 SGHVS, CDR2 FQNEAQ. The germline V and J ends were trimmed by 6 bases and 0 bases, with 9 bases remaining between them. The CDR3 covers 15 residues.

The chain couples TRBV3-1 (or the pseudogene TRBV3-2) to TRBJ1-6; D is undetermined. Deletions cut 2 bases from V and 10 bases from J, with 6 bases between. This CDR3 contains 12 residues. CDR1 and CDR2 (germline): LGHDT, YNNKEL (reference sequence). The CDR3, as DNA: TGTGCCAGCAGCCAACAGTTCTCACCCCTCCACTTT. The encoded protein is CASSQQFSPLHF.

A few counts support this clone. The chain combines TRBV3-1 (or the pseudogene TRBV3-2) with TRBJ1-5, with D unclear. Germline V gene lookup returns CDR1 LGHDT and CDR2 YNNKEL (reference sequence). V was shortened by 6 bases and J by 0 bases, with 6 bases between the two germline ends. This CDR3 comprises 13 residues. CDR3 protein: CASSPSSNQPQHF. CDR3 nucleotides: TGTGCCAGCAGTCCCAGTAGCAATCAGCCCCAGCATTTT.

This clone was observed once. The gene calls are TRBV6-1 and TRBJ2-6; D unresolved. The germline V gene has CDR1 MNHNS and CDR2 SASEGT. The CDR3 runs 18 residues. V was clipped by 1 base and J by 3 bases, with 16 bases between them. CDR3 DNA sequence: TGTGCCAGCAGTGAAGAAGAATACCTTCGCTATGGGGCCAACGTCCTGACTTTC. Translating gives CASSEEEYLRYGANVLTF.

The chain recombines TRBV9 with TRBJ1-1; 10 positions agree with TRBD1. Trimming removed 4 bases from V and 4 bases from J; junction bases left unmatched: 7. CDR1 and CDR2 (germline): SGDLS, YYNGEE. The CDR3 spans 15 residues. The CDR3 DNA reads TGTGCCAGCAGCCCGCAGGACAGGGGGTCCACTGAAGCTTTCTTT. Translation gives CASSPQDRGSTEAFF.

The V call is TRBV11-2, the J call TRBJ2-3, with 8 bases lining up with TRBD2. The V and J ends lost 3 bases and 5 bases, in that order; junction bases with no gene match: 1. Germline V gene lookup returns CDR1 SGHAT and CDR2 FQNNGV. The CDR3 contains 13 residues. CDR3 in amino acids: CASSFRGGDTQYF. DNA for the CDR3: TGTGCCAGCAGCTTCCGGGGGGGAGATACGCAGTATTTT.

The CDR3 reads CASREGPVDEQYF. CDR3 DNA sequence: TGTGCCTCCAGGGAGGGGCCGGTGGACGAGCAGTACTTC. The chain carries TRBV30 and TRBJ2-7; TRBD2 agrees at 7 bases. The germline gives CDR1 GTSNPN, CDR2 SVGIG (reference sequence). The CDR3 consists of 13 residues. With 7 bases clipped from V and 5 bases from J, the junction kept 11 bases outside the gene matches.

This clone was seen a single time. The chain employs TRBV30 and TRBJ1-3, with D unresolved. The CDR3 contains 13 residues. CDR1 is GTSNPN and CDR2 is SVGIG in the germline V gene (reference sequence). V was clipped by 2 bases and J by 1 base, with 6 bases between them. The CDR3 loop reads CAWSFYSGNTIYF. CDR3 sequence (DNA): TGTGCCTGGAGTTTCTATTCTGGAAACACCATATATTTT.

This chain uses TRBV4-1 with TRBJ1-3; D is undetermined. There are 15 residues in the CDR3. The V end lost 0 bases, the J end lost 1 base, and 7 bases lay between the germline ends. The germline V gene encodes CDR1 MGHRA and CDR2 YSYEKL. The DNA for the CDR3 is TGCGCCAGCAGCCAAGAGGCACAGTCTGGAAACACCATATATTTT. Translated, it gives CASSQEAQSGNTIYF.

This clone was seen a few times. The chain links TRBV27 to TRBJ1-2; 9 bases are a match to TRBD1. The CDR3 is 15 residues long. With 2 bases clipped from V and 5 bases from J, the junction kept 6 bases outside the gene matches. CDR1 MNHEY and CDR2 SMNVEV come from the germline V gene (reference sequence). Here the CDR3 DNA reads TGTGCCAGCAGTTTAACCCCGGACAGGGGATATGGCTACACCTTC. Encoded protein: CASSLTPDRGYGYTF.

The rearrangement links TRBV19 to TRBJ1-6; 10 nucleotides agree with TRBD1. The J segment lost 6 bases and the V segment lost 5 bases, leaving 4 bases of the junction unmatched. CDR3 length equals 15 residues. The V gene's germline CDR1 is LNHDA and CDR2 SQIVND (reference sequence). The CDR3 here is CASSYRDRGNSPLHF. Written as DNA, the CDR3 is TGTGCCAGTAGTTACCGGGACAGGGGTAATTCACCCCTCCACTTT. Complete variable domain (other parts from reference TRBV19 and TRBJ1-6): DGGITQSPKYLFRKEGQNVTLSCEQNLNHDAMYWYRQDPGQGLRLIYYSQIVNDFQKGDIAEGYSVSREKKESFPLTVTSAQKNPTAFYLCASSYRDRGNSPLHFGNGTRLTVT.

The rearrangement joins TRBV15 to TRBJ1-2; TRBD1 matches at 8 bases. J gave up 5 bases and V 3 bases, and 14 bases lay outside the gene matches. There are 17 residues in the CDR3. Germline values: CDR1 LNHNV, CDR2 YYDKDF (reference sequence). In DNA form, the CDR3 reads TGTGCCACCAGCAGCAGTATTCTAAGGACAGGGAGATATGGCTACACCTTC. It translates to CATSSSILRTGRYGYTF.

Remarks on this clone: Other DNA variants within this sample encode the same CDR3. The chain is built from TRBV5-4 and TRBJ2-1; 10 nucleotides line up with TRBD2. V was pared by 4 bases and J by 6 bases, with 10 bases of the junction left unmatched. The CDR3 loop spans 16 amino acids. Germline V gene data show CDR1 as SGHNT and CDR2 as YYREEE (reference sequence). The CDR3 bases are TGTGCCAGCAGCCCCTACTTCAGCGGGGGGGGCAATGAGCAGTTCTTC. Translated: CASSPYFSGGGNEQFF.

The genes are TRBV3-1 (or the pseudogene TRBV3-2) and TRBJ1-2; D is uncertain. V lost 4 bases to trimming and J lost 7 bases, with 13 bases between them. Germline loops: CDR1 LGHDT, CDR2 YNNKEL (reference sequence). There are 13 residues in the CDR3. The CDR3 loop is CASSPTREGGYTF. The DNA for the CDR3 is TGTGCCAGCAGCCCTACACGGGAGGGTGGCTACACCTTC.

This chain uses TRBV3-1 (or the pseudogene TRBV3-2) with TRBJ2-3; TRBD2 matches at 12 bases. Germline trimming cut 4 bases from V and 3 bases from J; bases unmatched to any gene: 23. From germline, CDR1 is LGHDT and CDR2 YNNKEL (reference sequence). The CDR3 is 22 residues long. CDR3 amino acids: CASSPSSWGMGLAGGPTDTQYF. CDR3 DNA sequence: TGTGCCAGCAGCCCAAGCTCATGGGGAATGGGTCTAGCGGGGGGGCCAACAGATACGCAGTATTTT.

The gene calls are TRBV12-3 or TRBV12-4 and TRBJ2-2; tentatively, D is TRBD2 (5 bases). Trimming left V 7 bases short and J 7 bases short, with 10 bases between. This CDR3 contains 12 residues. The CDR3 spells CASTKTIGELFF. The CDR3, as DNA: TGTGCCAGCACCAAGACTATCGGGGAGCTGTTTTTT.

The CDR3 protein is CASSRRGPGEKLFF. The CDR3 DNA reads as TGTGCCAGCAGCCGGCGGGGGCCGGGTGAAAAACTGTTTTTT. V and J are TRBV7-8 and TRBJ1-4, with D tentatively TRBD1 (6 bases). The V end was cut by 5 bases, the J end by 7 bases, with 14 bases between. Germline V CDR1 and CDR2: SGHVS, FQNEAQ. The CDR3 extends over 14 amino acids.

The V and J genes are TRBV19 and TRBJ2-1, with D maybe TRBD2 (6 bases). V lost 5 bases to trimming and J lost 0 bases, with 17 bases between them. The CDR3 is 17 residues long. Germline V gives CDR1 LNHDA, CDR2 SQIVND (reference sequence). The CDR3 DNA reads TGTGCCAGTAGTCCGGCCGGGACTCGTGGCTCCTACAATGAGCAGTTCTTC. Residues: CASSPAGTRGSYNEQFF.

The chain carries TRBV10-3 and TRBJ2-7; 10 bases are shared with TRBD1. CDR3 size: 15 residues. V trimming: 3 bases; J trimming: 2 bases; junction bases outside the gene matches: 4. CDR1 ENHRY and CDR2 SYGVKD come from the germline V gene. The CDR3 sequence is CAISDPGTGAYEQYF. DNA for the CDR3: TGTGCCATCAGTGATCCCGGGACAGGGGCCTACGAGCAGTACTTC.

The chain carries TRBV12-5 and TRBJ1-2, with D perhaps matching TRBD1 (6 bases). Germline V CDR1 and CDR2: LGHNT, FRNRAP. V was cut by 7 bases and J by 8 bases, with 17 bases left in between. CDR3 length equals 13 residues. The DNA of the CDR3 is TGTGCTAGTGCCTTGGGGGGGCTGGGCGGCTACACCTTC. Its protein is CASALGGLGGYTF.

The CDR3: CASSSPPRGSAFF. The CDR3 DNA follows: TGTGCCAGCAGCTCCCCACCCAGGGGGTCCGCTTTCTTT. The J gene is TRBJ1-1, the V gene TRBV12-3 or TRBV12-4; TRBD1 aligns across 7 bases. The trim removed 6 bases at V and 11 bases at J, leaving 12 bases unmatched. The CDR3 runs to 13 residues.

This chain connects TRBV5-1 to TRBJ1-1, with 7 bases matching TRBD1. The CDR3 runs to 12 residues. Germline CDR1 SGHRS, CDR2 YFSETQ. V shed 5 bases, J shed 4 bases, and the junction held 2 bases outside the gene matches. CDR3 sequence: CASRTGLTEAFF. For the CDR3, the DNA is TGCGCCAGCAGGACAGGGCTCACTGAAGCTTTCTTT.

This chain joins TRBV19 and TRBJ1-1; TRBD1 is a possible D gene (5 bases). Trimming took 4 bases from V and 2 from J, leaving 17 bases between them. CDR3 length: 16 residues. Germline V gene data show CDR1 as LNHDA and CDR2 as SQIVND (reference sequence). In DNA, the CDR3 is TGTGCCAGTAGTAGGCAGGGAATTCGGCCTAACACTGAAGCTTTCTTT. Its protein product is CASSRQGIRPNTEAFF.

The chain combines TRBV12-3 or TRBV12-4 with TRBJ1-1; TRBD1 is a possible D gene (5 bases). The CDR3 covers 13 residues. The V end was cut by 7 bases, the J end by 3 bases, with 12 bases between. CDR3 in amino acids: CASNGGAHTEAFF. Written as DNA, the CDR3 is TGTGCCAGCAATGGAGGGGCGCACACTGAAGCTTTCTTT.

The chain links TRBV7-6 to TRBJ2-3; perhaps TRBD2 as D (6 bases). Trimming cost V 4 bases and J 3 bases, with 8 bases left between them. The CDR3 consists of 13 residues. Germline CDR1 is SGHVS and CDR2 is FNYEAQ. DNA of the CDR3: TGTGCCAGCAGCTGGGGACTTACAGATACGCAGTATTTT. Its translation: CASSWGLTDTQYF.